This T cell receptor beta chain was sequenced in a study of cytotoxic CD8 clonotypes in ibrutinib-treated CLL. Sequencing was performed with immunoSEQ multiplex PCR; in TCRdb, only in-frame clones are kept and a portion is missing. The table has 35,000 to 40,000 clones, 55% to 75% seen once. V lost 4 bases, J lost 1 base, and 9 bases stayed unmatched. This CDR3 region has 16 residues. Germline V gives CDR1 SEHNR, CDR2 FQNEAQ (reference sequence). This clonotype was sampled from a human donor with chronic lymphocytic leukemia. Source: PBMCs, taken at disease progression, from a patient treated with ibrutinib. V and J are TRBV7-9 and TRBJ2-7; 8 bases match TRBD1. CDR3 residues: CASSSFWTGQSYEQYF. The CDR3, as DNA: TGTGCCAGCAGCTCTTTCTGGACAGGGCAGTCCTACGAGCAGTACTTC. The full variable domain, with the rest looked up from reference TRBV7-9 and TRBJ2-7, is DTGVSQNPRHKITKRGQNVTFRCDPISEHNRLYWYRQTLGQGPEFLTYFQNEAQLEKSRLLSDRFSAERPKGSFSTLEIQRTEQGDSAMYLCASSSFWTGQSYEQYFGPGTRLTVT.